Following are 28 T cell receptor beta chains from one sample sequenced in a study of post-analysis software for immune sequencing data. Study-wide results and caveats: The study found TRBV5-6, TRBV5-1 and TRBV20-1 among a handful of TRBV segments more frequent in patients than controls.

Included in the TCR beta cDNA libraries were unique molecular identifiers. MiXCR, applied by TCRdb to the PCR reads, yields one record per CDR3 protein. The sample has about 400,000 distinct CDR3 sequences, around 33% seen once. The antigens for these receptors are not known. The sample consisted of blood. The origin of the receptors is a girl aged 10 to 17 with multiple sclerosis.

The V call is TRBV24-1, the J call TRBJ1-1; D unclear. Trimming removed 3 bases at V and 1 base at J, with 14 bases between. Germline V CDR1 and CDR2: KGHDR, SFDVKD. This CDR3 has 16 amino acids. The CDR3 nucleotides read TGTGCCACCAGTGATCCTCATCGGTCCACGAACACTGAAGCTTTCTTT. Protein product: CATSDPHRSTNTEAFF.

In this sample, this clonotype turned up a few times. The CDR3 sequence: CATGTADQPQHF. The CDR3 nucleotides are TGTGCCACAGGGACAGCTGATCAGCCCCAGCATTTT. This chain uses TRBV10-3 with TRBJ1-5; TRBD1 matches 7 bases. The CDR3 contains 12 residues. CDR1 and CDR2 (germline): ENHRY, SYGVKD. J gave up 5 bases and V 10 bases, and 5 bases lay outside the gene matches.

This clonotype has a handful of counts. Written as DNA, the CDR3 is TGCGCCAGCAGTCGCCGACCGGGACTAGCGGGGTGGAGCTCCTACGAGCAGTACTTC. As protein: CASSRRPGLAGWSSYEQYF. The chain has TRBV4-3 and TRBJ2-7; 13 nucleotides agree with TRBD2. After removal of 6 bases from V and 0 bases from J, the junction contained 14 bases not matched to a gene. CDR3 length: 19 residues. Germline lookup yields CDR1 LGHNA and CDR2 YSLEER.

This clonotype has just a few counts. V usage is TRBV6-6 and J usage is TRBJ2-7; D gene unclear. Germline CDR1 reads MNHNY; CDR2 reads SVGAGI (reference sequence). V was clipped by 9 bases and J by 1 base, with 13 bases between them. The CDR3 sequence is 13 residues long. In DNA form, the CDR3 reads TGTGCCAGTCGGACCGCTTCTTCCTACGAGCAGTACTTC. Translating it yields CASRTASSYEQYF.

This clonotype was observed a few times. This sequence joins TRBV18 and TRBJ2-5, with D maybe TRBD1 (5 bases). Germline-derived CDR1 and CDR2 are KGHSH and LQKENI. The ends were cut back, 2 bases at V and 6 bases at J, with 13 bases in the middle. This CDR3 has 14 amino acids. CDR3 sequence reads: CASSPIDSPKTQYF. The CDR3 nucleotides read TGTGCCAGCTCACCAATAGACAGTCCGAAGACCCAGTACTTC.

V is TRBV9 and J is TRBJ1-2, with a possible D match to TRBD1 (5 bases). CDR3 length: 13 amino acids. Trimming removed 3 bases from V and 3 bases from J, with 9 bases in between. Germline V gene sequence: CDR1 SGDLS, CDR2 YYNGEE. The CDR3 sequence: CASSAREHYGYTF. CDR3 in DNA: TGTGCCAGCAGCGCCAGGGAACACTATGGCTACACCTTC.

The V and J genes are TRBV7-2 and TRBJ1-4, with 10 positions matching TRBD1. The CDR3 is 16 residues long. CDR1 and CDR2 (germline): SGHTA, FQGNSA. Trimming cost V 2 bases and J 8 bases; bases outside gene matches: 8. The CDR3 is CASSLLAGTGDEKLFF. DNA for the CDR3: TGTGCCAGCAGCTTATTGGCCGGGACAGGGGACGAAAAACTGTTTTTT.

The rearrangement uses TRBV5-1 and TRBJ2-7; D not certain. The germline V gene encodes CDR1 SGHRS and CDR2 YFSETQ. V lost 0 bases, J lost 2 bases, and 15 bases lay in between. CDR3 size: 16 residues. The CDR3 nucleotides read TGCGCCAGCAGCTTGGGTCTGGGAAGATTGACCTACGAGCAGTACTTC. This sequence encodes CASSLGLGRLTYEQYF.

This clonotype appeared a few times. The rearrangement uses TRBV6-2 or TRBV6-3 and TRBJ2-7; 7 nucleotides match TRBD1. This CDR3 is built from 15 residues. Per the germline V gene, CDR1 is MNHEY and CDR2 is SVGEGT. V lost 6 bases, J lost 2 bases, and 10 bases stayed unmatched. CDR3 amino acids: CASRTGTGAAYEQYF. The CDR3 region has the DNA TGTGCCAGCAGGACAGGCACAGGGGCGGCCTACGAGCAGTACTTC.

This clonotype appeared a few times. V gene TRBV20-1 combines with J gene TRBJ2-5, with 8 bases matching TRBD2. The CDR3 length is 15 residues. The J segment lost 2 bases and the V segment lost 2 bases, leaving 7 bases of the junction unmatched. The germline gives CDR1 DFQATT, CDR2 SNEGSKA (reference sequence). The DNA for the CDR3 is TGCAGTGCTAGAAAGCGGGGGATCTTACAAGAGACCCAGTACTTC. Encoded protein: CSARKRGILQETQYF.

The gene calls are TRBV20-1 and TRBJ2-7; 7 bases are shared with TRBD2. From germline, CDR1 is DFQATT and CDR2 SNEGSKA (reference sequence). J was trimmed by 4 bases and V by 3 bases; bases with no gene match: 6. The CDR3 is 13 amino acids. CDR3 bases: TGCAGTGCTAGTATACCGGGAGGATACGAGCAGTACTTC. Protein product: CSASIPGGYEQYF.

The CDR3 is CASSPQGERNIQYF. The CDR3 nucleotides are TGTGCCAGCAGCCCACAGGGGGAGAGAAACATTCAGTACTTC. The J gene is TRBJ2-4, the V gene TRBV7-9; 8 bases fit TRBD1. Germline trimming cut 5 bases from V and 6 bases from J; bases unmatched to any gene: 6. This CDR3 spans 14 amino acids. Germline lookup yields CDR1 SEHNR and CDR2 FQNEAQ (reference sequence).

The chain carries TRBV10-3 and TRBJ2-1; TRBD1 agrees at 12 bases. The CDR3 consists of 14 residues. Germline trimming cut 7 bases from V and 8 bases from J; bases unmatched to any gene: 6. Germline-derived CDR1 and CDR2 are ENHRY and SYGVKD. This CDR3 reads CAITGTGGYDEQFF. The CDR3 DNA reads as TGTGCCATCACCGGGACAGGGGGCTATGATGAGCAGTTCTTC.

This chain links TRBV2 with TRBJ2-7; 8 bases match TRBD2. Germline CDR1 reads SNHLY; CDR2 reads FYNNEI. The CDR3 contains 14 residues. V gave up 4 bases and J gave up 2 bases; unmatched junction bases: 4. Here the CDR3 DNA reads TGTGCCAGCAGTGCCCGGGGGGGCACCTACGAGCAGTACTTC. This codes for CASSARGGTYEQYF. The variable domain in full, completed from reference TRBV2 and TRBJ2-7, reads EPEVTQTPSHQVTQMGQEVILRCVPISNHLYFYWYRQILGQKVEFLVSFYNNEISEKSEIFDDQFSVERPDGSNFTLKIRSTKLEDSAMYFCASSARGGTYEQYFGPGTRLTVT.

J is TRBJ2-3 and V is TRBV6-5; 9 bases are shared with TRBD1. The CDR3 consists of 17 residues. Unmatched junction bases numbered 7, after V lost 0 bases and J lost 3 bases. Germline CDR1 is MNHEY and CDR2 is SVGAGI. As DNA, the CDR3 is TGTGCCAGCAGTTACTCAGGCACAGGGGGCAGGACAGATACGCAGTATTTT. Translating gives CASSYSGTGGRTDTQYF.

The chain combines TRBV20-1 with TRBJ1-2, with 8 bases identical to TRBD1. With 3 bases clipped from V and 7 bases from J, the junction kept 4 bases outside the gene matches. The germline CDR1 and CDR2 sequences are DFQATT and SNEGSKA (reference sequence). CDR3 length equals 12 residues. The CDR3 DNA reads TGCAGTGCTAGGATTACAGGGGGTGGCTACACCTTC. Translating gives CSARITGGGYTF.

The chain links TRBV6-1 to TRBJ2-5; TRBD1 might be the D (6 bases). V shed 3 bases and J shed 4 bases, with 18 bases lying between them. The CDR3 is 16 amino acids. The germline V gene has CDR1 MNHNS and CDR2 SASEGT. The CDR3 sequence: CASSDLVNTGRETQYF. The CDR3 DNA is TGTGCCAGCAGTGATTTGGTTAACACAGGGAGAGAGACCCAGTACTTC.

The genes are TRBV20-1 and TRBJ2-7; D tentatively reads TRBD1 or TRBD2 (6 bases each). The CDR3 loop spans 13 amino acids. The germline gives CDR1 DFQATT, CDR2 SNEGSKA (reference sequence). V lost 4 bases and J lost 4, with 14 bases in between. The CDR3 nucleotides read TGCAGTGCTATTCCGGGGGCCGAATACGAGCAGTACTTC. Translated: CSAIPGAEYEQYF.

There are a few counts of this clonotype. CDR3 bases: TGTGCCAGCAGTCTGCAGCTAGCGGGGCCGCAGTATTTT. Residues: CASSLQLAGPQYF. V usage is TRBV7-2 and J usage is TRBJ2-3, with 9 bases that match TRBD2. With 6 bases clipped from V and 10 bases from J, the junction kept 8 bases outside the gene matches. The CDR3 contains 13 residues. Germline CDR1 reads SGHTA; CDR2 reads FQGNSA.

This clonotype was observed a handful of times. The chain couples TRBV4-3 to TRBJ1-2; 8 bases agree with TRBD1. Germline trimming cut 0 bases from V and 7 bases from J; bases unmatched to any gene: 7. Germline V gene lookup returns CDR1 LGHNA and CDR2 YSLEER. The CDR3 sequence is 15 residues long. The CDR3 is CASSQDRAGGGGYTF. CDR3 nucleotides: TGCGCCAGCAGCCAAGATCGGGCAGGGGGCGGTGGCTACACCTTC.

The genes are TRBV5-6 and TRBJ2-1, with D tentatively TRBD1 or TRBD2 (5 bases each). The CDR3 consists of 15 residues. V was shortened by 1 base and J by 7 bases, with 15 bases between the two germline ends. Germline CDR1 reads SGHDT; CDR2 reads YYEEEE. For the CDR3, the DNA is TGTGCCAGCAGCTTGCCGGGACCTATGACGAATGAGCAGTTCTTC. Translated, it gives CASSLPGPMTNEQFF.

This clonotype occurred a few times. This chain uses TRBV5-5 with TRBJ2-6; no clear D gene. Trimming pared 4 bases from V and 1 base from J, leaving 12 bases between. Germline V gene data show CDR1 as SGHKS and CDR2 as YYEKEE (reference sequence). This CDR3 contains 16 residues. The CDR3 bases are TGTGCCAGCAGCCCCCGCGCTCTTTCTGGGGCCAACGTCCTGACTTTC. Protein product: CASSPRALSGANVLTF. Using reference TRBV5-5 and TRBJ2-6 for the parts outside the CDR3, the full variable domain is DAGVTQSPTHLIKTRGQQVTLRCSPISGHKSVSWYQQVLGQGPQFIFQYYEKEERGRGNFPDRFSARQFPNYSSELNVNALLLGDSALYLCASSPRALSGANVLTFGAGSRLTVL.

The chain is built from TRBV5-1 and TRBJ2-5; D call uncertain. V lost 4 bases and J 5 bases, leaving 15 bases between the germline ends. Germline CDR1 reads SGHRS; CDR2 reads YFSETQ. The CDR3 consists of 14 residues. DNA of the CDR3: TGCGCCAGCAGCCGAGAGAACCCCCGGGAGACCCAGTACTTC. The encoded protein is CASSRENPRETQYF.

CDR3 amino acids: CASSSGTASYNEQFF. The CDR3 nucleotides are TGTGCCAGCAGCTCCGGGACAGCCTCCTACAATGAGCAGTTCTTC. The chain combines TRBV11-2 with TRBJ2-1; 7 nucleotides line up with TRBD1. CDR3 length equals 15 residues. The J segment lost 0 bases and the V segment lost 4 bases, leaving 3 bases of the junction unmatched. Per germline, CDR1 SGHAT and CDR2 FQNNGV. The full variable domain, its missing parts supplied by reference TRBV11-2 and TRBJ2-1, is EAGVAQSPRYKIIEKRQSVAFWCNPISGHATLYWYQQILGQGPKLLIQFQNNGVVDDSQLPKDRFSAERLKGVDSTLKIQPAKLEDSAVYLCASSSGTASYNEQFFGPGTRLTVL.

This clonotype was detected only a few times. This chain connects TRBV20-1 to TRBJ2-5; 8 bases match TRBD1. The CDR3 runs 16 residues. J gave up 11 bases and V 6 bases, and 23 bases lay outside the gene matches. Germline values: CDR1 DFQATT, CDR2 SNEGSKA (reference sequence). The CDR3 here is CSAIVGWTGPWWEQYF. For the CDR3, the DNA is TGCAGTGCGATAGTTGGTTGGACAGGGCCTTGGTGGGAGCAGTACTTC.

The rearrangement joins TRBV12-3 or TRBV12-4 to TRBJ1-1; D not certain. V lost 3 bases to trimming and J lost 4 bases, with 6 bases between them. The CDR3 totals 12 residues. The CDR3 is CASSFASTEAFF. DNA of the CDR3: TGTGCCAGCAGTTTTGCCTCCACTGAAGCTTTCTTT.

This clonotype came up a few times. The chain couples TRBV6-2 or TRBV6-3 to TRBJ2-3; 7 bases align to TRBD2. From germline, CDR1 is MNHEY and CDR2 SVGEGT. The CDR3 spans 14 residues. The J segment lost 7 bases and the V segment lost 6 bases, leaving 10 bases of the junction unmatched. The CDR3 is CASREAGSTNTQYF. The CDR3 DNA reads TGTGCCAGCAGAGAAGCGGGGTCTACGAATACGCAGTATTTT.

This rearrangement joins TRBV14 to TRBJ2-5, with a tentative D call TRBD1 (6 bases). Trimming took off 3 bases at V and 2 bases at J, with 16 bases between the two ends. Germline CDR1 and CDR2: SGHDN and FVKESK. The CDR3 length is 16 residues. CDR3 residues: CASSQNPGQRQETQYF. As DNA, the CDR3 is TGTGCCAGCAGCCAGAATCCGGGACAAAGGCAAGAGACCCAGTACTTC.